The clone carrying this T cell receptor beta chain was seen a few times. Its antigen remains unknown. V was trimmed by 3 bases and J by 3 bases, leaving 12 bases between them. CDR3 length: 14 residues. Looked up from germline, CDR1 is SGHTA and CDR2 is FQGNSA. This sample was included in a study of beta chain features in type 1 diabetes. Study as a whole: In age, gender and cell yields, patients were similar to healthy donors. Study-level findings and limits: In all four CD4+ subsets, TCRB CDR3 length was significantly, moderately reduced in type 1 diabetes. These data did not resolve whether HLA type affects TCRB rearrangement.

Every isolated RNA sample was fully reverse transcribed, so sequencing captured expressed TCRB transcripts. The assay was immunoSEQ multiplex PCR, and TCRdb's table has in-frame clones only and misses some. Among over 150,000 clones listed, approximately 8% were seen once. Material: central memory CD4+ T cells from blood. The J gene is TRBJ2-7, the V gene TRBV7-2, with D maybe TRBD1 (6 bases). The origin of this receptor is a woman in her thirties or forties with type 1 diabetes. The CDR3 coding sequence is TGTGCCAGCAGCTTGGGGACAACCCTCTACGAGCAGTACTTC. This gives the protein CASSLGTTLYEQYF.